The present TCR beta chain was sequenced within a study of T cell repertoires in cytomegalovirus infection. Study information: Public TCR beta signatures marked donors with CMV infection and the matching HLA. The study's findings and limits: Adding up the frequency of public TCR beta families identified people who carried CMV plus the relevant HLA. Clonotype analysis showed dominance of the ex vivo response by HLA-C-restricted CMV-specific TCR beta clonotypes.

TCRdb passed the reads through MiXCR, listing each CDR3 protein once. The sample includes under 350,000 distinct CDR3 sequences, around 9.6% of them seen just once. This CDR3 is 15 amino acids long. Germline trimming cut 5 bases from V and 4 bases from J; bases unmatched to any gene: 6. Germline CDR1 reads SGHTA; CDR2 reads FQGTGA. This clonotype was seen repeatedly, ten times or more. Its antigen is not identified. The source is a human donor in good health (CMV status not recorded). Some clones in this sample may be carry-over from other donors' samples. This chain uses TRBV7-3 with TRBJ1-2; 11 positions agree with TRBD1. The specimen sequenced was PBMCs. CDR3 coding DNA: TGTGCCAGCAGCGCGCTCGGGACAGGGGGCTATGGCTACACCTTC. Amino acids: CASSALGTGGYGYTF. The full variable domain, completed using reference TRBV7-3 and TRBJ1-2, is GAGVSQTPSNKVTEKGKYVELRCDPISGHTALYWYRQSLGQGPEFLIYFQGTGAADDSGLPNDRFFAVRPEGSVSTLKIQRTERGDSAVYLCASSALGTGGYGYTFGSGTRLTVV.